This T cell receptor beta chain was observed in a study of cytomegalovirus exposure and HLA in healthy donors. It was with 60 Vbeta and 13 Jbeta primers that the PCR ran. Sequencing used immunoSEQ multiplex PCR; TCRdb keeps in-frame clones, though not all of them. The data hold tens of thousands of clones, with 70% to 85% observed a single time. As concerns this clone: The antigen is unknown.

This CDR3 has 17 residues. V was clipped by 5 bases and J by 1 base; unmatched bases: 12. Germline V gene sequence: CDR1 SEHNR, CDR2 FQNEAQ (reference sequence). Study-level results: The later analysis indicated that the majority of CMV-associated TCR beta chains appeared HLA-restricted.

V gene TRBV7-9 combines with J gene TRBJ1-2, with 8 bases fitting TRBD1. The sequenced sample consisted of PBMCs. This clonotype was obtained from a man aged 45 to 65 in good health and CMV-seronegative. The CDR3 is CASSHDLDRAVNYGYTF. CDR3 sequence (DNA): TGTGCCAGCAGCCACGACTTGGACAGGGCCGTTAACTATGGCTACACCTTC.